This TCR beta chain was identified during a study of breast tumors, draining lymph nodes, adjacent tissues. The germline V and J ends were trimmed by 7 bases and 3 bases, with 15 bases remaining between them. This CDR3 comprises 14 residues. Germline CDR1 and CDR2: LNHDA and SQIVND (reference sequence). Regarding the study as a whole: Findings are consistent with lymph node origin and intratumoral expansion of most tumor T cells.

This clonotype was picked up many times. Antigen unknown. TCRdb analysed the multiplex PCR reads with MiXCR anew, one entry per CDR3 protein. This sample has 70,000 to 95,000 distinct CDR3 sequences, with approximately 20% found just once. Axillary draining lymph nodes of breast cancer patients supplied the node samples. The receptor's source is a female donor with breast cancer. Some clones in this sample may be carry-over from other donors' samples. Sequencing was performed on axillary lymph node tissue. The chain couples TRBV19 to TRBJ1-2; D is ambiguous. CDR3: CASNSPQADYGYTF. The CDR3 DNA reads as TGTGCCAGTAACAGTCCCCAAGCAGACTATGGCTACACCTTC.